This is a list of T cell receptor beta chains from one sample in a study of monozygotic twins with cystic fibrosis. This table comes from immunoSEQ multiplex PCR, and its TCRdb copy is limited to in-frame clones, with some not included. The data show about 20,000 clones, 91% seen once. Sample: blood. The receptors were sampled from a girl aged 2 to 9 with cystic fibrosis. CDR3s include the opening cysteine and the closing phenylalanine or tryptophan. A D gene is named only where the DNA matches it firmly. Clone size is shown for a subset of rows, as once, few, many or a class of expanded clone.

clone size,V gene,J gene,D gene,CDR3 DNA,CDR3 protein
NA,TRBV29-1,TRBJ1-4,TRBD1,TGCAGCGTAACCGGACAGGGTGGAGAAAAACTGTTTTTT,CSVTGQGGEKLFF
NA,TRBV7-8,TRBJ2-1,NA,TGTGCCAGCAGCTCGACCCCCCGAGGGGGACAGTTCTTC,CASSSTPRGGQFF
NA,TRBV10-3,TRBJ2-7,TRBD2,TGTGCCATCAGTGGAGCAGCGGGAGCGAGTGGGGAGCAGTACTTC,CAISGAAGASGEQYF
once,TRBV27,TRBJ2-1,NA,TGTGCCAGCAGTTTGAGCGACAGGATTCTTTACAATGAGCAGTTCTTC,CASSLSDRILYNEQFF
NA,TRBV10-3,TRBJ2-1,NA,TGTGCCATCAGTGGAGACTGGGATGAGCAGTTCTTC,CAISGDWDEQFF
NA,TRBV14,TRBJ1-2,NA,TGTGCCAGCAGCCGGGACCTTAACTATGGCTACACCTTC,CASSRDLNYGYTF
NA,TRBV28,TRBJ1-2,TRBD1,TGTGCCAGCAGCACTCCGGGACAGGGGTTCTATGGCTACACCTTC,CASSTPGQGFYGYTF
NA,TRBV4-1,TRBJ1-1,NA,TGCGCCAGCAGCCAAGGACATCAGGGGACTGAAGCTTTCTTT,CASSQGHQGTEAFF
NA,TRBV7-9,TRBJ2-5,TRBD1,TGTGCCAGCAGCGCAAGGACAGGGAACCAAGAGACCCAGTACTTC,CASSARTGNQETQYF
NA,TRBV9,TRBJ2-5,TRBD1,TGTGCCAGCAGCGGAGCCCTCGGGACAGGGATCGAGACCCAGTACTTC,CASSGALGTGIETQYF
NA,TRBV10-2,TRBJ2-3,NA,TGCGCCACCACAACAACACAGGCCGTGGAGGGCACAGATACGCAGTATTTT,CATTTTQAVEGTDTQYF
NA,TRBV5-6,TRBJ2-7,NA,TGTGCCAGCAGCGGGGGGGACAGAGAGGCCTACGAGCAGTACTTC,CASSGGDREAYEQYF
NA,TRBV19,TRBJ2-7,TRBD1,TGTGCCAGTAGTTCCGGGACAGGGGGCTACGAGCAGTACTTC,CASSSGTGGYEQYF
NA,TRBV9,TRBJ1-2,TRBD1,TGTGCCAGCAGCGTAGGTGGGGGACAGGGGCCCTATGGCTACACCTTC,CASSVGGGQGPYGYTF
NA,TRBV2,TRBJ2-7,TRBD2,TGTGCCAGCAGTGTAGAACTAGCGGGAGGTCGGGAGCAGTACTTC,CASSVELAGGREQYF
NA,TRBV7-2,TRBJ1-1,NA,TGTGCCAGCAGCTTACAGGGGATGAACACTGAAGCTTTCTTT,CASSLQGMNTEAFF
NA,TRBV19,TRBJ2-7,TRBD1,TGTGCCAGTAGTATAACCGGGACAGGGGACTACGAGCAGTACTTC,CASSITGTGDYEQYF
NA,TRBV5-6,TRBJ2-7,NA,TGTGCCAGCAGCTTGGCTGGGGCCCCCTACGAGCAGTACTTC,CASSLAGAPYEQYF
NA,TRBV2,TRBJ2-1,NA,TGTGCCAGTCTGGGAGAGGGAATTGCGCGGAATGAGCAGTTCTTC,CASLGEGIARNEQFF
NA,TRBV7-9,TRBJ2-7,TRBD1,TGTGCCAGCAGCTCCCCGGACAGGGGAGTTAATGAGCAGTACTTC,CASSSPDRGVNEQYF
NA,TRBV7-6,TRBJ2-7,NA,TGTGCCAGCAGCTTACGGCCAGAATCAAAGGGAAGCTCCTACGAGCAGTACTTC,CASSLRPESKGSSYEQYF
NA,TRBV5-4,TRBJ2-2,NA,TGTGCCAGCAGCTTGGATTCCGGGTACGGGGAGCTGTTTTTT,CASSLDSGYGELFF
NA,TRBV5-1,TRBJ1-1,NA,TGCGCCAGCACAGCTTCCTCAGGGGTTGCCACTGAAGCTTTCTTT,CASTASSGVATEAFF
NA,TRBV7-8,TRBJ1-5,TRBD1,TGTGCCAGCAGTTTGGACAGGGTTAGCAATCAGCCCCAGCATTTT,CASSLDRVSNQPQHF
NA,TRBV2,TRBJ1-6,NA,TGTGCCAGCAGTGGCAGGGTGAGTTCACCCCTCCACTTT,CASSGRVSSPLHF
NA,TRBV25-1,TRBJ1-2,NA,TGTGCCAGCAGTGACCGGGGGGCTGTAACCTATGGCTACACCTTC,CASSDRGAVTYGYTF
NA,TRBV19,TRBJ1-2,TRBD1,TGTGCCAGTAGTATCGGGACAGGATATTCCGAACACTATGGCTACACCTTC,CASSIGTGYSEHYGYTF
NA,TRBV5-6,TRBJ1-5,NA,TGTGCCAGCAGCTTGTGGGGTGAGGGCAATCAGCCCCAGCATTTT,CASSLWGEGNQPQHF
NA,TRBV6-6,TRBJ1-5,NA,TGTGCCAGCAGTTTAACAGGGCGCGGTCAGCCCCAGCATTTT,CASSLTGRGQPQHF